This TCR beta chain was obtained from a study of cytomegalovirus exposure and HLA in healthy donors. On the study more broadly: The 90 to 150 validation repertoires, a later analysis reported, used the same platform as the 666 first-cohort repertoires.

Points from the study as a whole: Listed as cytomegalovirus-associated were 150 or so TCR beta chains. Many donors carried some public TCRs, although rarity characterized most TCR sequences.

A word on this clone: What it binds is not known.

The protocol was immunoSEQ multiplex PCR, while the TCRdb copy is restricted to in-frame clones and leaves out a portion. This repertoire shows 250,000 to 400,000 clones, roughly 87% found once; its top ten account for approximately 0.96%. The TCR sequence derives from a man aged 30 to 45 in good health and CMV-seronegative. Specimen: PBMCs.

Here the CDR3 DNA reads TGTGCCAGCAGTACAACTAGCGGGGGGATCCTCTACGAGCAGTACTTC. This translates into CASSTTSGGILYEQYF. V gene TRBV6-6 combines with J gene TRBJ2-7; 12 positions match TRBD2. The CDR3 contains 16 residues. Looked up from germline, CDR1 is MNHNY and CDR2 is SVGAGI (reference sequence). The trim removed 5 bases at V and 3 bases at J, leaving 8 bases unmatched.